This T cell receptor beta chain is drawn from a study of blood T cell repertoires in COVID-19. Study-level background: PBMCs, B-cell-depleted T cells, or T cells provided the cDNA or gDNA that made up the material.

Data came from immunoSEQ multiplex PCR; TCRdb stores just in-frame clones and leaves some out. The table lists roughly 80,000 clones, almost 85% of them singletons. V lost 4 bases and J lost 5; bases outside the gene matches: 11. CDR3 length equals 16 residues. CDR1 LNHNV and CDR2 YYDKDF come from the germline V gene (reference sequence). The sample taken for sequencing was peripheral blood. V is TRBV15 and J is TRBJ2-5; 9 nucleotides match TRBD1. The sequence was collected from an elderly man with acute or convalescent COVID-19. The CDR3 region is CATSTTPGQGVETQYF. Written as DNA, the CDR3 is TGTGCCACCAGCACGACTCCGGGACAGGGTGTGGAGACCCAGTACTTC.